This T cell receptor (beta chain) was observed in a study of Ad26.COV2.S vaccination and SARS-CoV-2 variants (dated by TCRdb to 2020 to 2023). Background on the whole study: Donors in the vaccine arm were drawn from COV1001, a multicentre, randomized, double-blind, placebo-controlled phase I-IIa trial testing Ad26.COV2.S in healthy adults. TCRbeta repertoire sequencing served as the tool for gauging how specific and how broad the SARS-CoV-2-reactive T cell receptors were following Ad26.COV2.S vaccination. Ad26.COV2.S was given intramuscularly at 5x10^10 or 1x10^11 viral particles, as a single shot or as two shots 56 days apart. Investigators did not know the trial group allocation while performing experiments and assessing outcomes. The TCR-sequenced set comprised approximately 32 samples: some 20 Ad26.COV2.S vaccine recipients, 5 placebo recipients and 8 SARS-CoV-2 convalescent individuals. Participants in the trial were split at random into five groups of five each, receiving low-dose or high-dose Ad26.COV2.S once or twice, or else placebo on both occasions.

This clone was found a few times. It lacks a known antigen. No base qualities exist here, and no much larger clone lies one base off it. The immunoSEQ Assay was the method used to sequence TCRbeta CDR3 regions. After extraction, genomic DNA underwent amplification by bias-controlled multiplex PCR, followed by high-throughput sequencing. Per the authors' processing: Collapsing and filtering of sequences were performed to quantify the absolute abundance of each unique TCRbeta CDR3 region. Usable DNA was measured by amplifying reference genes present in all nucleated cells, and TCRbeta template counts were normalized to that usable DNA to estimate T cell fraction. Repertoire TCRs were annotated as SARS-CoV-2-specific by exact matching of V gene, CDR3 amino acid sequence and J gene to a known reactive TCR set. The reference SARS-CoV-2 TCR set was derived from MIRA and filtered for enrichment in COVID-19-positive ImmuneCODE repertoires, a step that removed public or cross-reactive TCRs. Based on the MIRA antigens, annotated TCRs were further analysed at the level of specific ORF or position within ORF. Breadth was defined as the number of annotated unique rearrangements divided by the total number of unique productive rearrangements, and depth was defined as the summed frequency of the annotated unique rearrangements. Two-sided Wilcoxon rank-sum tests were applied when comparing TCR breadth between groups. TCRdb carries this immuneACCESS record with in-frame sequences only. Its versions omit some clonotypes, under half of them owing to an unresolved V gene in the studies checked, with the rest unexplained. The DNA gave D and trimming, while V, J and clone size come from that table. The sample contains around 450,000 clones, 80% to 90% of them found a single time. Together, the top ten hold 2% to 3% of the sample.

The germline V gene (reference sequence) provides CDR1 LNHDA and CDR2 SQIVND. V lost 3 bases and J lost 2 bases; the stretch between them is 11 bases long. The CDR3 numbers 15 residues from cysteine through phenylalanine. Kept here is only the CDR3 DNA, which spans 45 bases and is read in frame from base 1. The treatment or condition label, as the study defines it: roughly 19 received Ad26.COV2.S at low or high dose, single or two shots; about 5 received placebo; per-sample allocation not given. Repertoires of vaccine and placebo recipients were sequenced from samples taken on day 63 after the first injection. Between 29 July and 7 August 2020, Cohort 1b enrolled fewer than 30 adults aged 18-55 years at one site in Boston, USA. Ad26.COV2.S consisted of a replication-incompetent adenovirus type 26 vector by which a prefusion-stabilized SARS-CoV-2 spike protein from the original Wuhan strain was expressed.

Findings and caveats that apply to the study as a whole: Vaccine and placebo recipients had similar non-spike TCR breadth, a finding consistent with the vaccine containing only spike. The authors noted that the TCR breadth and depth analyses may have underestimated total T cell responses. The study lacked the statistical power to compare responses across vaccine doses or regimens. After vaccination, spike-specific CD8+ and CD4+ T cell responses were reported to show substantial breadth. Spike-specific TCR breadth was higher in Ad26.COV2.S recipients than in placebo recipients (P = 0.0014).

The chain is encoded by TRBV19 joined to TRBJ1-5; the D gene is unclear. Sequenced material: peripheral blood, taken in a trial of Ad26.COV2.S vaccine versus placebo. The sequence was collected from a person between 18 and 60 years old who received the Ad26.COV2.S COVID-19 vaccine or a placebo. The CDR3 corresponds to CASSILQPGNQPQHF. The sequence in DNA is TGTGCCAGTAGTATTCTTCAGCCGGGCAATCAGCCCCAGCATTTT. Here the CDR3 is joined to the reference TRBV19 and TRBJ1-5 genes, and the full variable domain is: DGGITQSPKYLFRKEGQNVTLSCEQNLNHDAMYWYRQDPGQGLRLIYYSQIVNDFQKGDIAEGYSVSREKKESFPLTVTSAQKNPTAFYLCASSILQPGNQPQHFGDGTRLSIL.